Listed below are T cell receptor beta chains from one sample, sequenced in a study of T cell responses to AZD1222 COVID-19 vaccine. Clones were sequenced by immunoSEQ multiplex PCR, and TCRdb holds only the in-frame ones, with some missing. The sample lists under 200,000 clones; 80% to 95% were seen once. The input for sequencing was peripheral blood, taken on day 0 of AZD1222 vaccination. The receptors originated from an adult in good health. CDR3s include the opening cysteine and the closing phenylalanine or tryptophan. Each record gives: J gene, V gene, clone size, D gene, CDR3 DNA, CDR3 protein. A D gene is named only where the DNA matches it firmly. A row's size may be missing; if present it is once, few, many or a size class.

TRBJ1-1 TRBV10-3 NA TRBD1 TGTGCCATCAGTGAGGGGGAGGGGGCCGACACTGAAGCTTTCTTT CAISEGEGADTEAFF
TRBJ2-1 TRBV7-2 NA NA TGTGCCAGCAGCCCGACAAGGCTGCTTGAGCAGTTCTTC CASSPTRLLEQFF
TRBJ1-5 TRBV5-1 NA TRBD1 TGCGCCAGCAGCTTCGAGGGGGCTATAAATCAGCCCCAGCATTTT CASSFEGAINQPQHF
TRBJ2-7 TRBV7-9 NA TRBD2 TGTGCCAGCAGCTTTGTTACTAGCGGGATATACGAGCAGTACTTC CASSFVTSGIYEQYF
TRBJ1-4 TRBV19 NA NA TGTGCCAGTAGTCGGGGAGACAGATTGAATGAAAAACTGTTTTTT CASSRGDRLNEKLFF
TRBJ1-2 TRBV2 NA TRBD1 TGTGCCAGCCGGGGACAGGGGTTGGGCTATGGCTACACCTTC CASRGQGLGYGYTF
TRBJ2-7 TRBV19 NA NA TGTGCCACCCGGCCTGTGTCAGGGGATTTCTACGAGCAGTACTTC CATRPVSGDFYEQYF
TRBJ2-1 TRBV27 once TRBD2 TGTGCCAGCACTAGCGGGTCCTACAATGAGCAGTTCTTC CASTSGSYNEQFF
TRBJ1-1 TRBV19 NA NA TGTGCCAGTAGTATAGGGGAGGGGTGGGGTGTGAACACTGAAGCTTTCTTT CASSIGEGWGVNTEAFF
TRBJ1-2 TRBV7-9 NA NA TGTGCCAGCAGCTTAACCGGCAGACCAAATCGGGATGGCTACACCTTC CASSLTGRPNRDGYTF
TRBJ2-1 TRBV15 NA NA TGTGCCACCAGCAGAGATATGGGGGTCTCCTACAATGAGCAGTTCTTC CATSRDMGVSYNEQFF
TRBJ2-3 TRBV6-5 NA NA TGTGCCAGCAGGGACTACACAGATACGCAGTATTTT CASRDYTDTQYF
TRBJ2-5 TRBV29-1 NA NA TGCAGCTCCGGGGCAGCACAAGAGACCCAGTACTTC CSSGAAQETQYF
TRBJ2-3 TRBV15 NA NA TGTGCCACCAGGGCAAGCGCCGATACGCAGTATTTT CATRASADTQYF
TRBJ1-6 TRBV28 NA NA TGTGCCAGCCTCTTTAGCGGGGCCACTAATTCACCCCTCCACTTT CASLFSGATNSPLHF
TRBJ1-2 TRBV13 NA NA TGTGCCAGCAGTGACCGGTCCGGGCGGAACTATGGCTACACCTTC CASSDRSGRNYGYTF
TRBJ2-7 TRBV14 few NA TGTGCCAGCAGCCAAGATGAACTATCTTCCTACGAGCAGTACTTC CASSQDELSSYEQYF
TRBJ1-6 TRBV21-1 NA NA TGTGCCAGCAGCAATCACCGAAATTCACCCCTCCACTTT CASSNHRNSPLHF
TRBJ2-7 TRBV6-5 NA TRBD2 TGTGCCAGCAGTTCCTTAGCGGGCTCCTACGAGCAGTACTTC CASSSLAGSYEQYF
TRBJ2-7 TRBV19 NA NA TGTGCCAGTAGTATTTTGTTGAGCTCTTCCTACGAGCAGTACTTC CASSILLSSSYEQYF
TRBJ1-1 TRBV7-9 NA NA TGTGCAGAGGTCGGGATGAACACTGAAGCTTTCTTT CAEVGMNTEAFF
TRBJ2-3 TRBV20-1 NA NA TGCAGTGCTAGTTCGACTTCAGATACGCAGTATTTT CSASSTSDTQYF
TRBJ1-1 TRBV12-3/TRBV12-4 NA NA TGTGCCAGCAGTTTAGCGAACACTGAAGCTTTCTTT CASSLANTEAFF
TRBJ2-2 TRBV6-5 NA NA TGTGCCAGCAGTTACGCCGGTTTAGGGGGGACCGGGGAGCTGTTTTTT CASSYAGLGGTGELFF
TRBJ2-2 TRBV5-1 NA NA TGCGCCAGCAGCTTGGTGTCAAGAGTTTCCGCGGAGCTGTTTTTT CASSLVSRVSAELFF
TRBJ1-1 TRBV9 NA NA TGTGCCAGCTCCATGGGGCGTGTGAACACTGAAGCTTTCTTT CASSMGRVNTEAFF
TRBJ2-3 TRBV5-1 once TRBD2 TGCGCCAGCAGCTCCTTAGCGGGGGTCGCAGATACGCAGTATTTT CASSSLAGVADTQYF